Listed below are T cell receptor beta chains from one sample, sequenced in a study of blood T cell repertoires in COVID-19. Repertoires were generated with immunoSEQ multiplex PCR, while TCRdb's copy carries only in-frame clones and drops some. The table lists about 170,000 clones, just under 85% of them singletons, with around 7.6% in the top ten. The sample comprised peripheral blood. The receptor set was obtained from a man aged 40-50 years who had recovered from COVID-19. CDR3s include the opening cysteine and the closing phenylalanine or tryptophan. A D gene is named only where the DNA matches it firmly. Some rows mark clone size as missing; the rest say once, few, many or name a class of expanded clone.

j_call,clone_size,d_call,v_call,cdr3_nt,cdr3_aa
TRBJ2-4,-,-,TRBV12-3/TRBV12-4,TGTGCCACATCCACAGGGGCCAAAAACATTCAGTACTTC,CATSTGAKNIQYF
TRBJ1-1,few,-,TRBV7-2,TGTGCCAGCAGCCCTTACACTGAAGCTTTCTTT,CASSPYTEAFF
TRBJ2-1,-,TRBD2,TRBV13,TGTGCCAGCAGCTTTTTTAGCGGGAGGACGTACAATGAGCAGTTCTTC,CASSFFSGRTYNEQFF
TRBJ2-7,-,TRBD1,TRBV11-3,TGTGCCAGCAGCTCCCGGGACAGGGGACACGAGCAGTACTTC,CASSSRDRGHEQYF
TRBJ2-1,once,TRBD2,TRBV6-5,TGTGCCAGCAACCAGCGGGGAATAAGGGATGAGCAGTTCTTC,CASNQRGIRDEQFF
TRBJ2-7,once,-,TRBV15,TGTGCCACCAGCGAGGGCCTGACCTACGAGCAGTACTTC,CATSEGLTYEQYF
TRBJ2-7,-,TRBD2,TRBV29-1,TGCAGCGTGTGGACTAGCGGTGCCTACGAGCAGTACTTC,CSVWTSGAYEQYF
TRBJ2-3,-,-,TRBV6-2/TRBV6-3,TGTGCCAGCAGTTTCAGTGGAGATACGCAGTATTTT,CASSFSGDTQYF
TRBJ2-7,-,TRBD2,TRBV6-4,TGTGCCAGCAGTGACTCGAAGGGTAAGGGCAGCGGGAAGGACGAGCAGTACTTC,CASSDSKGKGSGKDEQYF
TRBJ2-7,-,TRBD1,TRBV30,TGTGCCTGGACAGGGGGATACGAGCAGTACTTC,CAWTGGYEQYF
TRBJ2-5,-,-,TRBV11-2,TGTGCCAGCAGCCGTCTGGGAGGGGGGGAGACCCAGTACTTC,CASSRLGGGETQYF
TRBJ1-1,once,TRBD1,TRBV7-2,TGTGCCAGCAGCCCAGGACAGGCCACTGAAGCTTTCTTT,CASSPGQATEAFF
TRBJ2-2,-,TRBD1,TRBV18,TGTGCCAGCTCGGCCGGGACAGGGAACACCGGGGAGCTGTTTTTT,CASSAGTGNTGELFF
TRBJ1-2,-,TRBD1,TRBV10-3,TGTGCCATCAGCGAGAGGGGGGGACAGGGGGACTATGGCTACACCTTC,CAISERGGQGDYGYTF
TRBJ2-1,-,TRBD2,TRBV28,TGTGCCAGCAGTTTGACTAGCGGGAGGAATGAGCAGTTCTTC,CASSLTSGRNEQFF
TRBJ2-4,-,TRBD2,TRBV6-5,TGTGCCAGCACCGACGGGGGGGCCAAAAACATTCAGTACTTC,CASTDGGAKNIQYF
TRBJ1-2,-,-,TRBV29-1,TGCAGCGTTGGGGAGGCGGGCTATGGCTACACCTTC,CSVGEAGYGYTF
TRBJ1-6,-,-,TRBV28,TGTGCCAGCAGTACTCTGGGGCAGGCCTATAATTCACCCCTCCACTTT,CASSTLGQAYNSPLHF
TRBJ2-7,-,-,TRBV11-3,TGTGCCAGCAGCTTAGGTGGGGACAAGACTTACGAGCAGTACTTC,CASSLGGDKTYEQYF
TRBJ2-1,once,-,TRBV27,TGTGCCAGCGGATCTAGCGCCTACAATGAGCAGTTCTTC,CASGSSAYNEQFF
TRBJ1-2,-,TRBD1,TRBV19,TGTGCCAGTAGTAGCGGGACAGGGCTCGGCTACACCTTC,CASSSGTGLGYTF
TRBJ2-1,-,TRBD2,TRBV7-9,TGTGCCAGCAGCCCTACCGGACTAGCGGGAGGATGGCAGTTCTTC,CASSPTGLAGGWQFF
TRBJ1-1,-,-,TRBV5-4,TGTGCCAGCAGCTTTGCGGGCACCACCACTGAAGCTTTCTTT,CASSFAGTTTEAFF
TRBJ1-2,-,TRBD1,TRBV27,TGTGCCAGCAGTCCGACCGGGGCAGGGGGCCACTATGGCTACACCTTC,CASSPTGAGGHYGYTF
TRBJ1-1,-,TRBD1,TRBV18,TGTGCCAGCTCACCAAACAGGGGGCCCAACACTGAAGCTTTCTTT,CASSPNRGPNTEAFF